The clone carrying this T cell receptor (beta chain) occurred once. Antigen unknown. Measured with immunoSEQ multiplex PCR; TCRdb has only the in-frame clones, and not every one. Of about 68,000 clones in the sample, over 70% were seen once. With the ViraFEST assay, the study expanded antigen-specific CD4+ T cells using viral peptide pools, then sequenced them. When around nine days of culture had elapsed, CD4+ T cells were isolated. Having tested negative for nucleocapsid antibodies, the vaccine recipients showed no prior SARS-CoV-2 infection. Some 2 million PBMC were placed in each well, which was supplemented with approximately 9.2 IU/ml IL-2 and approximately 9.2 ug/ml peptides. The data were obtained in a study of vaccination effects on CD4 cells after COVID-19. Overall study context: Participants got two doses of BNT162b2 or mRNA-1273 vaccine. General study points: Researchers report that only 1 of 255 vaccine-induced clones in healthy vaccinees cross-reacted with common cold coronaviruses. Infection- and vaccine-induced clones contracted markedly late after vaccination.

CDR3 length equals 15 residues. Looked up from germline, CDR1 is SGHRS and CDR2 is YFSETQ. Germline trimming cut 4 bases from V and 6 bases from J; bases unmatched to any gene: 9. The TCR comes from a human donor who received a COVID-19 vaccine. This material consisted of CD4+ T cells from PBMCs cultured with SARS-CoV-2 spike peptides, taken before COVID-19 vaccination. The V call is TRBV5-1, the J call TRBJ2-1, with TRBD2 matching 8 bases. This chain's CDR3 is CASSPGGGGFNEQFF. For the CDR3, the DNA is TGCGCCAGCAGCCCCGGAGGCGGGGGGTTCAATGAGCAGTTCTTC.